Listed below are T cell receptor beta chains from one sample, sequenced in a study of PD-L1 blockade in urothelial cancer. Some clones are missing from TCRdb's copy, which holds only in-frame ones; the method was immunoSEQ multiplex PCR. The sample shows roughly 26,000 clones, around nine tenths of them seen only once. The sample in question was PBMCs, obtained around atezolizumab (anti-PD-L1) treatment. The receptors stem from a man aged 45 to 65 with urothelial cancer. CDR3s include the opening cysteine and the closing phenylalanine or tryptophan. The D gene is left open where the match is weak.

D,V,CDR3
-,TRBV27,CASSLDRNTEAFF
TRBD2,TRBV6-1,CASSEGLGAYEQYF
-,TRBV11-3,CASSQRVGQKTTDTQYF
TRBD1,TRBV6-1,CASSEAGQGYNEQFF
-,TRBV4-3,CASSQAVTYGYTF
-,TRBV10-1,CASSESSEQGWFF
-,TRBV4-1,CASSQVDRNPYNEQFF
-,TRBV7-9,CASSLASVGDTQYF
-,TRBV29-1,CSVEQSSTDTQYF
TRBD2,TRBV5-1,CASSSGTGGTTIAYEQYF
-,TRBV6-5,CASSQQGGEQYF
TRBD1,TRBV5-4,CASSRTGSSTNEQFF
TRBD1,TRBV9,CASSVGTGVYEQYF
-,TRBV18,CASSPSRETQYF
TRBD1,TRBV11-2,CASSLQGVGEQYF
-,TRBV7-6,CASSLRGNTGELFF
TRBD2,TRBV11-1,CASSLGRGGTDTQYF
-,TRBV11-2,CASSTRSNTEAFF
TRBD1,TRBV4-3,CASSEGTGDGYTF